This is a list of T cell receptor beta chains from one sample in a study of a mutant IDH1 vaccine in newly diagnosed glioma. Sequencing was performed with immunoSEQ multiplex PCR; in TCRdb, only in-frame clones are kept and a portion is missing. The profile shows 50,000 to 70,000 clones, around 87% of them singletons. The antigens these receptors bind are not known. The sequencing here drew on PBMCs, taken from a glioma patient whose treatment included an IDH1 peptide vaccine. These receptors all stem from a man aged 40-50 years with glioma. The CDR3 runs from the conserved cysteine through the conserved F or W. Each record gives: V gene, J gene, CDR3 protein.

v_call: TRBV4-3
j_call: TRBJ1-2
cdr3_aa: CASSQDRNYGYTF

v_call: TRBV5-1
j_call: TRBJ2-1
cdr3_aa: CASSYPRTSGSLNEQFF

v_call: TRBV14
j_call: TRBJ2-3
cdr3_aa: CASSQYSGLNTDTQYF

v_call: TRBV21-1
j_call: TRBJ1-4
cdr3_aa: CASSKSRETNEKLFF

v_call: TRBV19
j_call: TRBJ1-3
cdr3_aa: CASHLSGNTIYF

v_call: TRBV2
j_call: TRBJ1-2
cdr3_aa: CASSEEQGGYGYTF

v_call: TRBV7-9
j_call: TRBJ1-1
cdr3_aa: CASSLGAGRAFF

v_call: TRBV18
j_call: TRBJ1-2
cdr3_aa: CASSPGTDLYGYTF

v_call: TRBV5-1
j_call: TRBJ1-5
cdr3_aa: CASSPDTGGHQPQHF

v_call: TRBV12-5
j_call: TRBJ1-5
cdr3_aa: CASGLVLRRGTFNQPQHF

v_call: TRBV6-5
j_call: TRBJ1-1
cdr3_aa: CASSYEGGMNTEAFF

v_call: TRBV19
j_call: TRBJ1-2
cdr3_aa: CASSTGQPNNYGYTF

v_call: TRBV18
j_call: TRBJ1-1
cdr3_aa: CASSPGLSNTEAFF

v_call: TRBV9
j_call: TRBJ1-1
cdr3_aa: CASSVSPDPGQGDTFF

v_call: TRBV7-6
j_call: TRBJ2-6
cdr3_aa: CASDRGGAGANVLTF

v_call: TRBV6-6
j_call: TRBJ2-3
cdr3_aa: CASSLQGGDTDTQYF

v_call: TRBV7-9
j_call: TRBJ1-1
cdr3_aa: CASSLDRGGRNTEAFF

v_call: TRBV27
j_call: TRBJ2-7
cdr3_aa: CASSFGDASYEQYF

v_call: TRBV6-5
j_call: TRBJ2-2
cdr3_aa: CASSWDFRNLRELFF

v_call: TRBV11-1
j_call: TRBJ2-5
cdr3_aa: CASSLAQETQYF

v_call: TRBV9
j_call: TRBJ1-2
cdr3_aa: CASSVVPSPSMGYTF

v_call: TRBV29-1
j_call: TRBJ2-2
cdr3_aa: CSVALAYTGELFF

v_call: TRBV4-3
j_call: TRBJ2-3
cdr3_aa: CASSHSGQGLVNTDTQYF

v_call: TRBV7-9
j_call: TRBJ2-5
cdr3_aa: CASSSGRAFAQYF

v_call: TRBV7-2
j_call: TRBJ2-5
cdr3_aa: CASSRDRGPQETQYF

v_call: TRBV5-1
j_call: TRBJ1-4
cdr3_aa: CASSLGTGYEKLFF

v_call: TRBV18
j_call: TRBJ1-1
cdr3_aa: CASSPAPSAALDTEAFF

v_call: TRBV5-4
j_call: TRBJ2-7
cdr3_aa: CASSSGRSYEQYF

v_call: TRBV11-2
j_call: TRBJ2-5
cdr3_aa: CASSLGQGALRTQYF

v_call: TRBV7-2
j_call: TRBJ1-6
cdr3_aa: CASSLTENSPLHF

v_call: TRBV27
j_call: TRBJ2-3
cdr3_aa: CASSFRTSGRPSTDTQYF

v_call: TRBV7-2
j_call: TRBJ2-2
cdr3_aa: CASSLLGTSGNTGELFF

v_call: TRBV12-5
j_call: TRBJ1-5
cdr3_aa: CASQGGNSNQPQHF

v_call: TRBV7-2
j_call: TRBJ1-5
cdr3_aa: CASSFLGYQPQHF

v_call: TRBV6-6
j_call: TRBJ2-5
cdr3_aa: CASRRRDLQETQYF

v_call: TRBV2
j_call: TRBJ1-4
cdr3_aa: CASSEAGQPGKLFF

v_call: TRBV5-6
j_call: TRBJ1-4
cdr3_aa: CASSSQGISEKLFF

v_call: TRBV6-5
j_call: TRBJ1-5
cdr3_aa: CASSPIGSNQPQHF

v_call: TRBV9
j_call: TRBJ2-2
cdr3_aa: CASSVAGGPIGELFF

v_call: TRBV4-1
j_call: TRBJ2-3
cdr3_aa: CASSHPGLAVTDTQYF